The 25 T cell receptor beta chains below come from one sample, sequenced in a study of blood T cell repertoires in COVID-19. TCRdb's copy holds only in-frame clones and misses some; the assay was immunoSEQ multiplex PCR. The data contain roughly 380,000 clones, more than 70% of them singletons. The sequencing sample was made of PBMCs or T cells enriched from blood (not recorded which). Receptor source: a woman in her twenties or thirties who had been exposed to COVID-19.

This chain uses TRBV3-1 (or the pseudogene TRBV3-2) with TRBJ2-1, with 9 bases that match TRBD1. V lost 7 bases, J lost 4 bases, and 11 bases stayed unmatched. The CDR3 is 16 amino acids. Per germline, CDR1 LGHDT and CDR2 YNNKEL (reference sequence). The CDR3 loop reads CASTPDRGRPYNEQFF. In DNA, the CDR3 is TGTGCCAGCACCCCAGACAGGGGGAGACCGTACAATGAGCAGTTCTTC.

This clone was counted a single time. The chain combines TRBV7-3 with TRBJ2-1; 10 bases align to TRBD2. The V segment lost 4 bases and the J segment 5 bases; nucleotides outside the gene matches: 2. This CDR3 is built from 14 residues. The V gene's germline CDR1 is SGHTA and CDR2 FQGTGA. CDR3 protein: CASSWTSGHNEQFF. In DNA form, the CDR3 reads TGTGCCAGCAGCTGGACTAGCGGCCACAATGAGCAGTTCTTC.

The CDR3 DNA reads as TGTGCCAGCTCACCACTACAGCCCATGAACACTGAAGCTTTCTTT. This gives the protein CASSPLQPMNTEAFF. The V and J genes are TRBV18 and TRBJ1-1; no reliable D call. V shed 1 base and J shed 0 bases, with 9 bases lying between them. Germline V gives CDR1 KGHSH, CDR2 LQKENI. This CDR3 has 15 amino acids.

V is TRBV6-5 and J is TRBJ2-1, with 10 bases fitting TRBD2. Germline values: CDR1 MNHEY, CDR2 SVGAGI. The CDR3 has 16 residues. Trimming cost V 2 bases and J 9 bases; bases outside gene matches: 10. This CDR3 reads CASSYLAGDLGGEQFF. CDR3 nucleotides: TGTGCCAGCAGTTACCTAGCGGGAGATTTGGGGGGTGAGCAGTTCTTC.

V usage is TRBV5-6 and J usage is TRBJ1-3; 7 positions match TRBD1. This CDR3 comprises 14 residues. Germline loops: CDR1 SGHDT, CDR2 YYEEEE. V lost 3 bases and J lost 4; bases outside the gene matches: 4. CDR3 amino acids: CASSWGQRGNTIYF. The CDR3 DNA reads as TGTGCCAGCAGCTGGGGACAGCGGGGAAACACCATATATTTT.

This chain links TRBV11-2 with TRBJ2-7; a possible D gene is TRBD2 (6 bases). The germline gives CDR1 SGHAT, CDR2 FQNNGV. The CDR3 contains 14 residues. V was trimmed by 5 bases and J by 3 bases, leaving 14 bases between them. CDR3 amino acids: CASSVLRESYEQYF. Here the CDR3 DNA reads TGTGCCAGCAGCGTTCTGCGGGAAAGCTACGAGCAGTACTTC.

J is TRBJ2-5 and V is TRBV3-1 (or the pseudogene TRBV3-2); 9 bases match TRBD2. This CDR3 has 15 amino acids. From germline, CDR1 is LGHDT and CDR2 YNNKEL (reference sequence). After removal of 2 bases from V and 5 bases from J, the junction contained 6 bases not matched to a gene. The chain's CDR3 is CASSQRTSAAETQYF. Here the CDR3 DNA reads TGTGCCAGCAGCCAAAGGACTAGCGCTGCGGAGACCCAGTACTTC.

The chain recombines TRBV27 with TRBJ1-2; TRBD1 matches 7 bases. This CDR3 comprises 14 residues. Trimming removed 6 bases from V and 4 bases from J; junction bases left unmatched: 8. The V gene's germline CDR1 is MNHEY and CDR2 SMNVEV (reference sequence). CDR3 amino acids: CASRTAGQIYGYTF. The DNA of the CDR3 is TGTGCCAGCAGGACGGCGGGACAGATCTATGGCTACACCTTC.

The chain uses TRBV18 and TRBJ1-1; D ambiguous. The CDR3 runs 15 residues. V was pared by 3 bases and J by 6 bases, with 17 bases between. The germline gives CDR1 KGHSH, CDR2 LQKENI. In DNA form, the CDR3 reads TGTGCCAGCTCACCGGGCCAGGATCTATTTGCTGAAGCTTTCTTT. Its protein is CASSPGQDLFAEAFF.

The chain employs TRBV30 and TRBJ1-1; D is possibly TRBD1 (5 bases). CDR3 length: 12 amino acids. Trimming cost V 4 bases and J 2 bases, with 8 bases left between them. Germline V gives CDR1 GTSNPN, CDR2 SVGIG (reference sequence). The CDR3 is CAWIGDNTEAFF. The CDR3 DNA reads TGTGCCTGGATAGGGGATAACACTGAAGCTTTCTTT.

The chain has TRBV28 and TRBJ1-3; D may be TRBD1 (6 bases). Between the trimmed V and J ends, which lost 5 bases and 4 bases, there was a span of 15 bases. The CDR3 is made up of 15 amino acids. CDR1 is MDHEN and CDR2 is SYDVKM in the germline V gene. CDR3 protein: CASSILRGAGNTIYF. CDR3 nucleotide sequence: TGTGCCAGCAGTATCTTGCGGGGGGCGGGAAACACCATATATTTT.

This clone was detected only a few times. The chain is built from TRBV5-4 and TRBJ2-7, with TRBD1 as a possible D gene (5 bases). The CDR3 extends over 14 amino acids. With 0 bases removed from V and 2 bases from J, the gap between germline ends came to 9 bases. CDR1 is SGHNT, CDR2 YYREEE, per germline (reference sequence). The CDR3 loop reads CASSLAGLTYEQYF. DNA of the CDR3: TGTGCCAGCAGCTTGGCAGGGTTAACCTACGAGCAGTACTTC.

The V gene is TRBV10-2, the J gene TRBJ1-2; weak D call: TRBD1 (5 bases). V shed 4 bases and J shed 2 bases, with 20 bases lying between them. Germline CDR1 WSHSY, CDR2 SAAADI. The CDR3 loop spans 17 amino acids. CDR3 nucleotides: TGCGCCAGCAGTGCCGGGGGGGGTATCCCAAGAAACTATGGCTACACCTTC. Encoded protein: CASSAGGGIPRNYGYTF.

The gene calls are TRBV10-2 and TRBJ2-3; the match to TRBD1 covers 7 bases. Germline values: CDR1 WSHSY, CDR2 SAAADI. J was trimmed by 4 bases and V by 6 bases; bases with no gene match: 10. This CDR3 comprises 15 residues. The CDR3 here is CASRGTDPKPDTQYF. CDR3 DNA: TGCGCCAGCAGGGGGACAGATCCAAAACCAGATACGCAGTATTTT.

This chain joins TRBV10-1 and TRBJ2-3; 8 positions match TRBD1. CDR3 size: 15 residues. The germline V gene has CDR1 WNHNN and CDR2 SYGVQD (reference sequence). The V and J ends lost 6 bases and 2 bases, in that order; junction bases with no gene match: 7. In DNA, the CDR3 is TGCGCCAGCAGGGCCGGGACAGGAGCCACAGATACGCAGTATTTT. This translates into CASRAGTGATDTQYF.

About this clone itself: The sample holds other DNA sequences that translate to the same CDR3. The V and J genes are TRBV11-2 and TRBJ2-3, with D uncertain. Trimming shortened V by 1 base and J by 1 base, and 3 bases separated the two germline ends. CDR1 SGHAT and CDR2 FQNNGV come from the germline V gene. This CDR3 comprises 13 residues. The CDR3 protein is CASSLAGTDTQYF. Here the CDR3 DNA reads TGTGCCAGCAGCTTAGCGGGCACAGATACGCAGTATTTT. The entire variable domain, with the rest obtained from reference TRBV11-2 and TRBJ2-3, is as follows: EAGVAQSPRYKIIEKRQSVAFWCNPISGHATLYWYQQILGQGPKLLIQFQNNGVVDDSQLPKDRFSAERLKGVDSTLKIQPAKLEDSAVYLCASSLAGTDTQYFGPGTRLTVL.

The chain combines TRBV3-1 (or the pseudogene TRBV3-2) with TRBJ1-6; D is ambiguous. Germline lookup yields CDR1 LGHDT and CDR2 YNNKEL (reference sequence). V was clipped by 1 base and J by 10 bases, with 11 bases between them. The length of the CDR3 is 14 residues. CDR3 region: CASSQVTGYSPLHF. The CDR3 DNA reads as TGTGCCAGCAGCCAAGTTACGGGGTACTCACCCCTCCACTTT.

CDR3 DNA sequence: TGTGCCAGCAGCCCGTACACAGGGTCCGGAAACACCATATATTTT. It is translated as CASSPYTGSGNTIYF. The genes are TRBV7-3 and TRBJ1-3, with D possibly being TRBD1 (6 bases). The ends were cut back, 5 bases at V and 4 bases at J, with 15 bases in the middle. CDR3 length: 15 amino acids. Germline CDR1 is SGHTA and CDR2 is FQGTGA.

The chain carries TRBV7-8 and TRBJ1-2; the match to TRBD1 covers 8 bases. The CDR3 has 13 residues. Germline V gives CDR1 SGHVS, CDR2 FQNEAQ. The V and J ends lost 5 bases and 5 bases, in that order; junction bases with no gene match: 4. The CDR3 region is CASSGDRGYGYTF. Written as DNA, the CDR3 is TGTGCCAGCAGCGGCGACAGGGGTTATGGCTACACCTTC. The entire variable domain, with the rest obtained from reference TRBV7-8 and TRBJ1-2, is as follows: GAGVSQSPRYKVAKRGQDVALRCDPISGHVSLFWYQQALGQGPEFLTYFQNEAQLDKSGLPSDRFFAERPEGSVSTLKIQRTQQEDSAVYLCASSGDRGYGYTFGSGTRLTVV.

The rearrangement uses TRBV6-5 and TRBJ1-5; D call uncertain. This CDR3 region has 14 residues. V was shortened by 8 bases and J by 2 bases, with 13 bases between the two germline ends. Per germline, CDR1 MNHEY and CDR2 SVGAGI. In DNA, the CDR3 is TGTGCCAGCTCCCATACGCAGGGCAATCAGCCCCAGCATTTT. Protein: CASSHTQGNQPQHF.

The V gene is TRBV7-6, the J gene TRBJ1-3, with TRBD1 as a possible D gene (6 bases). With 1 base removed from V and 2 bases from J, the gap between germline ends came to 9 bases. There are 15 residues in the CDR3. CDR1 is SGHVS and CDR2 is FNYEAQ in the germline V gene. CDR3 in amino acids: CASSLETGPGNTIYF. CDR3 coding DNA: TGTGCCAGCAGCTTAGAGACAGGTCCTGGAAACACCATATATTTT.

The CDR3 DNA reads as TGTGCCAGCACCATATGGGAGGGGGGGACTTTCTTT. It is translated as CASTIWEGGTFF. The chain carries TRBV5-8 and TRBJ1-1, with a possible D match to TRBD1 (6 bases). Per germline, CDR1 SGHTS and CDR2 YDEGEE. The CDR3 runs to 12 residues. Trimming removed 6 bases from V and 12 bases from J, with 18 bases in between.

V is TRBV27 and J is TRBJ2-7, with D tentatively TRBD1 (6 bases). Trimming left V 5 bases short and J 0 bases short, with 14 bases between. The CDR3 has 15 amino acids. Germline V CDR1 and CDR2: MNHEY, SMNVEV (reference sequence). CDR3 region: CASSPITGNSYEQYF. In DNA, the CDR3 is TGTGCCAGCAGTCCCATCACAGGGAACTCCTACGAGCAGTACTTC.

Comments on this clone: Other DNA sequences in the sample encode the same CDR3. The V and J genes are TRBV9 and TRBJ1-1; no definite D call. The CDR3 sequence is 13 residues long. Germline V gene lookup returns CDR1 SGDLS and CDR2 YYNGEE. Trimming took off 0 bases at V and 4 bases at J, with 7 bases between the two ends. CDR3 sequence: CASSVDPVTEAFF. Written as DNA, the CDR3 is TGTGCCAGCAGCGTAGACCCGGTCACTGAAGCTTTCTTT.

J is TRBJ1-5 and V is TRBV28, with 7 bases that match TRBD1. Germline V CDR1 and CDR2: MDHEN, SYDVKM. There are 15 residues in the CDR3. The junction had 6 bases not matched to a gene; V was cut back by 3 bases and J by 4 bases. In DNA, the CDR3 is TGTGCCAGCAGTTTTCGGGGCAGGGGGAATCAGCCCCAGCATTTT. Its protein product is CASSFRGRGNQPQHF.